Below are 4 T cell receptor beta chains sequenced from a single sample in a study of cytomegalovirus exposure and HLA in healthy donors (dated by TCRdb to 2016 to 2017). Libraries were prepared through the immunoSEQ multiplex PCR assay. For the multiplex PCR, a mixture combining 60 forward primers for TCR Vbeta segments and 13 reverse primers for TCR Jbeta segments was used. TCRdb's version of the immuneACCESS table is confined to in-frame rearrangements and falls short of the full clone set. An unresolved V gene accounts for under half of the shortfall where checked; the remainder is of unknown origin. The sample profile shows 150,000 to 200,000 clones; approximately 77% of them were found once. The ten top clones hold approximately 1.5% of the sample. Sequencing used PBMCs. These receptors came from a male donor in good health and CMV-seronegative.

The gene calls are TRBV29-1 and TRBJ1-2; D gene uncertain. The CDR3 loop spans 12 amino acids. With 4 bases removed from V and 6 bases from J, the gap between germline ends came to 12 bases. The germline gives CDR1 SQVTM, CDR2 ANQGSEA. CDR3 residues: CSVVPGSDGYTF. CDR3 bases: TGCAGCGTTGTTCCGGGATCGGATGGCTACACCTTC.

The genes are TRBV29-1 and TRBJ2-3, with D tentatively TRBD2 (5 bases). The CDR3 totals 12 residues. Trimming stripped 4 bases from V and 1 base from J, with 6 bases between. The germline gives CDR1 SQVTM, CDR2 ANQGSEA. CDR3 amino acids: CSVGSGTDTQYF. The CDR3 DNA sequence: TGCAGCGTTGGTAGCGGCACAGATACGCAGTATTTT.

The chain has TRBV5-6 and TRBJ2-5; tentative D call: TRBD1 (6 bases). Germline V gives CDR1 SGHDT, CDR2 YYEEEE. The CDR3 runs to 14 residues. V lost 7 bases and J lost 3, with 16 bases in between. Here the CDR3 reads CASLVLHREETQYF. CDR3 coding DNA: TGTGCCAGCCTCGTCCTGCACAGGGAAGAGACCCAGTACTTC.

The chain carries TRBV6-1 and TRBJ2-4, with 12 bases that match TRBD1. Germline V gene sequence: CDR1 MNHNS, CDR2 SASEGT. Trimming removed 6 bases from V and 6 bases from J; junction bases left unmatched: 3. This CDR3 is 14 amino acids long. The chain's CDR3 is CASRPGQGANIQYF. CDR3 bases: TGTGCCAGCAGACCGGGACAGGGGGCAAACATTCAGTACTTC.